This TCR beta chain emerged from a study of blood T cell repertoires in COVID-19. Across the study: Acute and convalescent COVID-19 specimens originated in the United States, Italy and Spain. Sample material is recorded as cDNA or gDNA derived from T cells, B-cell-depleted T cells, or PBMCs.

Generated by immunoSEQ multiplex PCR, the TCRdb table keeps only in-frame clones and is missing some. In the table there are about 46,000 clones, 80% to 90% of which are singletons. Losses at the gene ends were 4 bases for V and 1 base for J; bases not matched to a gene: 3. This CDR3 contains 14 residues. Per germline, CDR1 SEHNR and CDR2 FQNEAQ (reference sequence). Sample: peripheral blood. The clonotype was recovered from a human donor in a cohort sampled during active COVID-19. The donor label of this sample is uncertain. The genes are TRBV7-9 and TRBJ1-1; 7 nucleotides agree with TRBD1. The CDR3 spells CASSSGQKNTEAFF. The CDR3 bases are TGTGCCAGCAGCTCGGGACAGAAGAACACTGAAGCTTTCTTT.